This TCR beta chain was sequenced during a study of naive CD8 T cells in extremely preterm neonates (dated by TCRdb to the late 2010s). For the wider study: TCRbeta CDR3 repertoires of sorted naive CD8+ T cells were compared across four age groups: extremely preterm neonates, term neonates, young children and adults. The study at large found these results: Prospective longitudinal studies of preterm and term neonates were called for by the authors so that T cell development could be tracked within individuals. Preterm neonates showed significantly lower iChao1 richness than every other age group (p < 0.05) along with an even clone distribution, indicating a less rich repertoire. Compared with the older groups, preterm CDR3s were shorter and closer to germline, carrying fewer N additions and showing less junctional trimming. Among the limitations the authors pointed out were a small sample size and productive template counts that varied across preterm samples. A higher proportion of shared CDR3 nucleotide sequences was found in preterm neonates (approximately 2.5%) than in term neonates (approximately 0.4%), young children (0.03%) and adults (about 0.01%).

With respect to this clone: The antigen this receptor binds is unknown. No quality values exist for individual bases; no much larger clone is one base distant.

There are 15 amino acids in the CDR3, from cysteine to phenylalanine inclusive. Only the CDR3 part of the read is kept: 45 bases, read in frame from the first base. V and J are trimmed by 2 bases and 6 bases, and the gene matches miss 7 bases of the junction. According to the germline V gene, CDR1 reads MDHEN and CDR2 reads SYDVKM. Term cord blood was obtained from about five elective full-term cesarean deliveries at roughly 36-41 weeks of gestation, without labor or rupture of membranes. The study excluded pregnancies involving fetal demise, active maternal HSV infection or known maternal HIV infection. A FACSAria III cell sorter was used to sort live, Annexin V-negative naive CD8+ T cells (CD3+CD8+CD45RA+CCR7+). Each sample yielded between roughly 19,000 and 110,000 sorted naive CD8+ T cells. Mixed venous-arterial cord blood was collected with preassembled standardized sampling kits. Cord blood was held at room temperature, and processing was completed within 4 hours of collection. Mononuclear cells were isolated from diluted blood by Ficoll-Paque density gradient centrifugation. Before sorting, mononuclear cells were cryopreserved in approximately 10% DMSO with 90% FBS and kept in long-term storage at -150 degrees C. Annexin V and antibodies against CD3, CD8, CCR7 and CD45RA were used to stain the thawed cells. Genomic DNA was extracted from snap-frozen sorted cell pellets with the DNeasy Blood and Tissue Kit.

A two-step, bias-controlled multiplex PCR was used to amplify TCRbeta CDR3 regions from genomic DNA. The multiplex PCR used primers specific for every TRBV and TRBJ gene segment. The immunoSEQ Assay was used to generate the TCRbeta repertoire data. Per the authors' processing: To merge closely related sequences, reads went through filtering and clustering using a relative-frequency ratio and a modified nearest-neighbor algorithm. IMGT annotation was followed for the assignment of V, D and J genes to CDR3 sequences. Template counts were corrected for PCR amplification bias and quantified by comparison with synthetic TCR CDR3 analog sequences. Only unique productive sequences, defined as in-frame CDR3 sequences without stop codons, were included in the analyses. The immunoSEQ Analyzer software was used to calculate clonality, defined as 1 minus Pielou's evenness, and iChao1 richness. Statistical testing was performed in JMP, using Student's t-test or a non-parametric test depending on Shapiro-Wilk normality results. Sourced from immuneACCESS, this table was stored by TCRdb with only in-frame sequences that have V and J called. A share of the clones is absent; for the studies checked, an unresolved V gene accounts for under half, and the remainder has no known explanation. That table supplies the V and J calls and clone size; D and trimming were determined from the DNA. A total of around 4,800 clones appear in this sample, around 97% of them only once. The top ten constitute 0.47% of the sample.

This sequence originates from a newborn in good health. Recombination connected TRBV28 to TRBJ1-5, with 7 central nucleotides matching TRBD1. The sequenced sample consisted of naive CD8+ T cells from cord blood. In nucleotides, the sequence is TGTGCCAGCAGTTTAAGAGGGGGCGGAGGTCAGCCCCAGCATTTT. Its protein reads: CASSLRGGGGQPQHF. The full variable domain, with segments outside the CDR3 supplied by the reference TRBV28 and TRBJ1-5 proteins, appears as DVKVTQSSRYLVKRTGEKVFLECVQDMDHENMFWYRQDPGLGLRLIYFSYDVKMKEKGDIPEGYSVSREKKERFSLILESASTNQTSMYLCASSLRGGGGQPQHFGDGTRLSIL.